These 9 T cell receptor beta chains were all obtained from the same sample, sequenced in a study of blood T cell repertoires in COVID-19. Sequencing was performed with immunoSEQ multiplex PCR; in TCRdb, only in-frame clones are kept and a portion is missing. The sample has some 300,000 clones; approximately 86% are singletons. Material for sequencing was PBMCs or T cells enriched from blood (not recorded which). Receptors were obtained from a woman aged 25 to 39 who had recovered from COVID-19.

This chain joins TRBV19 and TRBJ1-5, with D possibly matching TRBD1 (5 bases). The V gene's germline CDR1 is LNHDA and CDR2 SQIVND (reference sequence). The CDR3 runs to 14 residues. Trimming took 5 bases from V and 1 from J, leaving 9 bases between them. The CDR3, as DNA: TGTGCCAGTAGTCGACAGTGGAGCAATCAGCCCCAGCATTTT. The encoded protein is CASSRQWSNQPQHF.

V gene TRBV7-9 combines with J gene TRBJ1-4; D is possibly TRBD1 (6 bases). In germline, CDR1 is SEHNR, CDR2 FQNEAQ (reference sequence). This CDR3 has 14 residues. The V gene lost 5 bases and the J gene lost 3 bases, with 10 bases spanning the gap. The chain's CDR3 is CASSPGQPNEKLFF. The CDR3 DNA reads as TGTGCCAGCAGCCCAGGACAGCCTAATGAAAAACTGTTTTTT.

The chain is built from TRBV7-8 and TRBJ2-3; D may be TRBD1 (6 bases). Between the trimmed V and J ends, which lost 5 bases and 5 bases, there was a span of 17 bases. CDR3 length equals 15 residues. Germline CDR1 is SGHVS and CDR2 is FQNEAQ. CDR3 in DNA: TGTGCCAGCAGCCTGATGGACAGAGCTCTAGATACGCAGTATTTT. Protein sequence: CASSLMDRALDTQYF.

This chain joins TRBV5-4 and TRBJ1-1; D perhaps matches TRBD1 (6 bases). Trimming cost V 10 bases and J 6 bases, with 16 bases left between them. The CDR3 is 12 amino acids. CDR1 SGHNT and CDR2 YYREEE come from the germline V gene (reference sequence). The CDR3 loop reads CAGGGLDAEAFF. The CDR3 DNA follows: TGTGCCGGGGGGGGCCTTGACGCTGAAGCTTTCTTT.

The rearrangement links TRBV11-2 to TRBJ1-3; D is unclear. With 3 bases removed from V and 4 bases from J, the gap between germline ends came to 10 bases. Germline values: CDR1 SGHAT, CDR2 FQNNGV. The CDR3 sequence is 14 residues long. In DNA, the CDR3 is TGTGCCAGCAGCTTCACGGGGAGCGGAAACACCATATATTTT. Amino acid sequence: CASSFTGSGNTIYF.

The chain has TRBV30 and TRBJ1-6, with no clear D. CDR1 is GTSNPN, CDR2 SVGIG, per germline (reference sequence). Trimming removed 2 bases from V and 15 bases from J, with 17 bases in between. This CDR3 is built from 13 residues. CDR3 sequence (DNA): TGTGCCTGGAGTTCTAACCGGTGGTCGGTCCTCCACTTT. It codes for CAWSSNRWSVLHF.

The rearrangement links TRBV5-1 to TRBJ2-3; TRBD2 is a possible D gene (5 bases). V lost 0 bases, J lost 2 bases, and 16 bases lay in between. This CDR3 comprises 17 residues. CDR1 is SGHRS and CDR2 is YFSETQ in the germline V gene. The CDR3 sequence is CASSLGGLPGFTDTQYF. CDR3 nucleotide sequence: TGCGCCAGCAGCTTGGGAGGCCTCCCGGGGTTCACAGATACGCAGTATTTT.

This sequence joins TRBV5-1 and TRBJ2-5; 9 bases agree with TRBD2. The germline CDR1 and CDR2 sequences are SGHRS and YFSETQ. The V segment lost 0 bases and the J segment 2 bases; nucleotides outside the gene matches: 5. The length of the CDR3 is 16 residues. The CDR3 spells CASSLEPSGNQETQYF. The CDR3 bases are TGCGCCAGCAGCTTGGAACCTAGCGGGAATCAAGAGACCCAGTACTTC.

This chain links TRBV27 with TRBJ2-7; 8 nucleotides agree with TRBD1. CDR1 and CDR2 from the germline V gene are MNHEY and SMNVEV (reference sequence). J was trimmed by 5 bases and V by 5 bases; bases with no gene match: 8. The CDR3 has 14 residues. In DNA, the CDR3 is TGTGCCAGCAGTCTCCTCGACAGGGGCCACGAGCAGTACTTC. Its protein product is CASSLLDRGHEQYF.